This T cell receptor (beta chain) was identified in a study of blood T cell repertoires in COVID-19. The overall study: Samples came from the United States, Italy and Spain, spanning acute and convalescent COVID-19. Nucleic acid was either cDNA or gDNA, and it came from T cells, B-cell-depleted T cells, or PBMCs.

Germline CDR1 reads MNHEY; CDR2 reads SMNVEV (reference sequence). V lost 5 bases and J lost 0, with 8 bases in between. CDR3 length: 14 amino acids. Per the authors' pipeline: For nucleated cells, counts were estimated from reference gene primer amplification. The table came from immunoSEQ multiplex PCR; TCRdb's copy has only in-frame clones and leaves some out. V, J and clone size derive from that table, while D and trimming were established from the DNA sequence. The table includes more than 95,000 clones, around 90% detected once. Material for sequencing was peripheral blood. This receptor was identified in a human donor in a cohort sampled during active COVID-19. This chain joins TRBV27 and TRBJ2-1, with D possibly matching TRBD1 (5 bases). CDR3 region: CASSGQGSYNEQFF. Written as DNA, the CDR3 is TGTGCCAGCAGTGGGCAGGGCTCCTACAATGAGCAGTTCTTC.